This T cell receptor (beta chain) comes out of a study of blood T cells in healthy people across ages. General observations from the study: Roughly linear declines in TCR beta diversity per million T cells occurred with age.

Germline trimming cut 4 bases from V and 3 bases from J; bases unmatched to any gene: 5. The V gene's germline CDR1 is SGHAT and CDR2 FQNNGV. This CDR3 has 15 residues. With a J-beta primer mix and a sample-barcoded 5' primer, a second PCR ran about 7 to 12 cycles. Each cDNA molecule was tagged by a template-switch adaptor with 12 random nucleotides. MiXCR, run by TCRdb on the 5' RACE reads, gives a single entry per CDR3 protein. The data hold 1.5 million to 2 million distinct CDR3 sequences, with just under 50% observed a single time. Note on this clonotype: Antigen specificity is unknown.

This sequence was found in a woman aged 40 to 50 in good health. The chain recombines TRBV11-2 with TRBJ1-4; 7 bases are shared with TRBD1. Specimen: blood. CDR3 DNA: TGTGCCAGCAGCTGGTCAGGGGGGTCTAATGAAAAACTGTTTTTT. Its protein product is CASSWSGGSNEKLFF.